A selection of T cell receptor beta chains follows, all from one sample in a study of OX40 agonist ivuxolimab in advanced cancers. Using immunoSEQ multiplex PCR, the repertoire was profiled, and TCRdb retains in-frame clones only, with some absent. The sample contains around 64,000 clones, roughly 80% of which appear only once. Sequences were derived from CD4+ or CD8+ T cells sorted from blood, sampled in a trial of the OX40 agonist ivuxolimab. The source is an adult with an advanced solid tumor such as melanoma, head and neck, liver or kidney cancer. Both conserved end residues are part of each CDR3. Each record gives: V gene, clone size, D gene, J gene, CDR3 protein, CDR3 DNA. The D gene is left open where the match is weak. Not every row has a clone size; where given, it reads once, few, many or a size class.

TRBV7-2	.	.	TRBJ1-2	CASSLAGVTVGGYGYTF	TGTGCCAGCAGCTTAGCGGGGGTGACAGTCGGAGGCTATGGCTACACCTTC
TRBV25-1	.	.	TRBJ1-2	CASSEWNGYTF	TGTGCCAGCAGTGAATGGAATGGCTACACCTTC
TRBV19	.	TRBD1	TRBJ1-4	CASSTIQGDNEKLFF	TGTGCCAGTAGTACGATCCAGGGGGATAATGAAAAACTGTTTTTT
TRBV27	.	TRBD2	TRBJ2-1	CASSLLALAEVDEQFF	TGTGCCAGCAGTTTATTGGCGCTAGCGGAGGTAGATGAGCAGTTCTTC
TRBV5-6	.	.	TRBJ1-5	CASSQQLNQPQHF	TGTGCCAGCAGCCAACAATTGAATCAGCCCCAGCATTTT
TRBV5-1	.	TRBD2	TRBJ2-1	CASSPAGGSYNEQFF	TGCGCCAGCAGCCCGGCGGGGGGATCCTACAATGAGCAGTTCTTC
TRBV10-1	once	.	TRBJ2-3	CASSEGGSRTDTQYF	TGCGCCAGCAGTGAAGGGGGGTCTCGCACAGATACGCAGTATTTT
TRBV9	.	TRBD2	TRBJ2-7	CASSPAIIAGAAYEQYF	TGTGCCAGCAGCCCGGCAATAATAGCGGGAGCCGCCTACGAGCAGTACTTC
TRBV25-1	.	TRBD1	TRBJ2-7	CASSEPGQGAYEQYF	TGTGCCAGCAGTGAACCGGGACAGGGGGCCTACGAGCAGTACTTC
TRBV5-1	.	TRBD2	TRBJ2-7	CASSFGGSSYEQYF	TGCGCCAGCAGCTTTGGCGGGAGCTCCTACGAGCAGTACTTC
TRBV29-1	few	.	TRBJ2-1	CSVPTYNEQFF	TGCAGCGTTCCTACGTACAATGAGCAGTTCTTC
TRBV6-1	.	TRBD1	TRBJ2-7	CACRDRGHEQYF	TGTGCCTGCCGGGACAGGGGGCACGAGCAGTACTTC
TRBV6-6	.	.	TRBJ1-4	CASNRGATNEKLFF	TGTGCCAGCAATAGGGGGGCGACTAATGAAAAACTGTTTTTT
TRBV18	.	.	TRBJ1-3	CASSPIAAREGNTIYF	TGTGCCAGCTCACCTATAGCAGCCAGGGAAGGAAACACCATATATTTT
TRBV7-6	few	TRBD1	TRBJ1-4	CASSRQGGTNEKLFF	TGTGCCAGCAGCAGACAGGGTGGGACTAATGAAAAACTGTTTTTT
TRBV7-9	few	.	TRBJ2-7	CASSYQSEQYF	TGTGCCAGCAGCTACCAATCCGAGCAGTACTTC
TRBV19	.	TRBD1	TRBJ2-1	CASSIVGQSKGAYNEQFF	TGTGCCAGTAGTATAGTGGGACAGTCAAAAGGGGCCTACAATGAGCAGTTCTTC
TRBV28	.	.	TRBJ2-7	CASSSPARYEQYF	TGTGCCAGCAGTTCCCCCGCTAGGTACGAGCAGTACTTC
TRBV5-1	.	TRBD1	TRBJ1-5	CASRTGDNQPQHF	TGCGCCAGCCGGACAGGGGACAATCAGCCCCAGCATTTT
TRBV2	.	TRBD1	TRBJ2-6	CARRDGQGNSGANVLTF	TGTGCCAGACGAGATGGACAGGGGAACTCTGGGGCCAACGTCCTGACTTTC
TRBV27	.	.	TRBJ2-7	CASSFSPHSGPGSYEQYF	TGTGCCAGCAGTTTCTCACCCCACTCGGGTCCGGGCTCCTACGAGCAGTACTTC
TRBV5-1	.	.	TRBJ2-3	CASSLGLDSTDTQYF	TGCGCCAGCAGCTTGGGGCTAGATTCCACAGATACGCAGTATTTT
TRBV6-1	few	TRBD1	TRBJ2-7	CASSEGGGTGPDEQYF	TGTGCCAGCAGTGAGGGGGGCGGGACAGGGCCGGACGAGCAGTACTTC
TRBV7-3	.	.	TRBJ2-1	CASSLSSYNEQFF	TGTGCCAGCAGCTTAAGTTCCTACAATGAGCAGTTCTTC
TRBV5-4	.	.	TRBJ2-5	CASSPTGAQGETQYF	TGTGCCAGCAGCCCGACCGGGGCTCAGGGGGAGACCCAGTACTTC
TRBV19	.	.	TRBJ2-1	CASSNPLYNEQFF	TGTGCCAGTAGTAATCCCCTATACAATGAGCAGTTCTTC
TRBV6-6	.	.	TRBJ1-5	CASSYRSGDHNQPQHF	TGTGCCAGCAGTTACCGGTCAGGGGACCACAATCAGCCCCAGCATTTT
TRBV7-6	once	.	TRBJ2-3	CASSPSPSTDTQYF	TGTGCCAGCAGCCCTTCACCTAGCACAGATACGCAGTATTTT
TRBV18	.	.	TRBJ1-2	CASSPRNTDDGYGYTF	TGTGCCAGCTCACCACGAAACACCGATGACGGCTATGGCTACACCTTC
TRBV12-2	once	.	TRBJ2-3	CASRLGRKWREGHRDTQYF	TGTGCAAGTCGCTTAGGCCGGAAGTGGCGGGAGGGCCATAGAGATACGCAGTATTTT
TRBV6-5	few	.	TRBJ1-1	CASKTNTEAFF	TGTGCCAGCAAAACAAACACTGAAGCTTTCTTT
TRBV19	.	.	TRBJ2-3	CASSEWTPSTDTQYF	TGTGCCAGTAGTGAGTGGACCCCCAGCACAGATACGCAGTATTTT
TRBV5-1	.	.	TRBJ1-5	CASSQGLGQGNQPQHF	TGCGCCAGCAGCCAAGGTTTAGGACAAGGAAATCAGCCCCAGCATTTT
TRBV18	.	.	TRBJ2-7	CASSPPGSASLREQYF	TGTGCCAGCTCACCACCAGGATCGGCCAGTCTTCGCGAGCAGTACTTC
TRBV5-6	.	.	TRBJ1-1	CASSGGSGTEAFF	TGTGCCAGCAGCGGGGGGAGTGGAACTGAAGCTTTCTTT
TRBV6-6	.	.	TRBJ1-2	CASSPPDRSGGYTF	TGTGCCAGCAGTCCGCCCGACAGGAGCGGGGGCTACACCTTC
TRBV10-3	.	.	TRBJ1-2	CAIRGTDPNYGYTF	TGTGCCATCAGGGGGACGGATCCTAACTATGGCTACACCTTC
TRBV9	.	TRBD2	TRBJ2-5	CASSALTSGQETQYF	TGTGCCAGCAGCGCGCTGACTAGCGGGCAAGAGACCCAGTACTTC
TRBV19	.	.	TRBJ2-3	CASRGAGASTDTQYF	TGTGCCAGCAGGGGAGCGGGTGCCTCCACAGATACGCAGTATTTT
TRBV6-1	.	.	TRBJ2-3	CASSLVGAVADTQYF	TGTGCCAGCAGTCTCGTGGGGGCGGTCGCAGATACGCAGTATTTT
TRBV6-6	.	.	TRBJ1-2	CASIPGQMWSQGYTF	TGTGCCAGCATCCCTGGGCAAATGTGGTCGCAGGGCTACACCTTC
TRBV9	once	TRBD2	TRBJ2-7	CASSVGLAGGYSYEQYF	TGTGCCAGCAGCGTAGGACTAGCGGGAGGTTACTCCTACGAGCAGTACTTC
TRBV10-3	.	TRBD1	TRBJ1-2	CAISLMGQNYGYTF	TGTGCCATCAGCTTGATGGGACAGAACTATGGCTACACCTTC
TRBV5-6	.	.	TRBJ1-1	CASSLVGAMGYTEAFF	TGTGCCAGCAGCTTGGTTGGGGCGATGGGGTACACTGAAGCTTTCTTT
TRBV5-4	.	TRBD1	TRBJ1-1	CASSPRTGAGTEAFF	TGTGCCAGCAGCCCTCGGACAGGGGCCGGGACTGAAGCTTTCTTT
TRBV19	.	TRBD1	TRBJ2-1	CASRPGGQGYNEQFF	TGTGCCAGTAGACCGGGGGGACAGGGCTACAATGAGCAGTTCTTC
TRBV7-2	.	TRBD2	TRBJ2-3	CASSLGLRTDTQYF	TGTGCCAGCAGCCTGGGACTACGCACAGATACGCAGTATTTT
TRBV11-3	few	TRBD2	TRBJ2-3	CASSPGGTSGGYTDTQYF	TGTGCCAGCAGCCCCGGCGGGACTAGCGGGGGTTACACAGATACGCAGTATTTT
TRBV27	.	TRBD2	TRBJ2-3	CASSPTPRGSTDTQYF	TGTGCCAGCAGTCCAACCCCGCGGGGGAGCACAGATACGCAGTATTTT
TRBV10-3	few	.	TRBJ2-7	CAISDEGGDSSYEQYF	TGTGCCATCAGTGACGAGGGCGGAGATAGCTCCTACGAGCAGTACTTC
TRBV5-8	.	TRBD1	TRBJ2-5	CASSFGQGQETQYF	TGTGCCAGCAGCTTTGGACAGGGCCAAGAGACCCAGTACTTC
TRBV5-1	.	TRBD1	TRBJ1-1	CASSQDRGRTGTEAFF	TGCGCCAGCAGCCAAGACAGGGGAAGAACGGGTACTGAAGCTTTCTTT
TRBV7-3	.	.	TRBJ2-7	CASSPSSVHEQYF	TGTGCCAGCAGCCCATCTAGCGTCCACGAGCAGTACTTC
TRBV19	.	.	TRBJ1-3	CASSIGRFSGNTIYF	TGTGCCAGTAGTATAGGCAGATTCTCTGGAAACACCATATATTTT
TRBV4-2	.	.	TRBJ1-2	CASSQTDSLGGGYTF	TGTGCCAGCAGCCAAACGGACAGTTTGGGCGGCGGCTACACCTTC
TRBV29-1	.	.	TRBJ1-2	CSVGDGLLNYGYTF	TGCAGCGTGGGGGACGGGCTACTTAACTATGGCTACACCTTC
TRBV7-9	.	TRBD2	TRBJ2-1	CASSLGGGRAINEQFF	TGTGCCAGCAGCTTAGGCGGCGGGAGGGCCATCAATGAGCAGTTCTTC
TRBV5-1	.	.	TRBJ1-5	CASSLEGGNQPQHF	TGCGCCAGCAGCTTGGAGGGGGGCAATCAGCCCCAGCATTTT